Given below is one TCR beta chain in context. Its antigen is unknown. Generated by immunoSEQ multiplex PCR, the TCRdb table keeps only in-frame clones and is missing some. The sample lists 120,000 to 150,000 clones; under 95% were seen once. This entry belongs to a study of T cell responses to AZD1222 COVID-19 vaccine. Study-level results: Repertoires were obtained solely post-peak T cell response. Elevations in Spike-specific TCR breadth and depth followed administration of two AZD1222 doses. A reported finding is that nearly half of spike-specific TCRs target unmutated variant regions. At baseline, seropositivity was found in only a handful of AZD1222 recipients.

Germline assignment: CDR1 SNHLY and CDR2 FYNNEI. The V gene end was trimmed by 5 bases and the J gene end by 2 bases; junction bases not matched to a gene: 8. The CDR3 runs to 16 residues. This receptor was taken from an adult in good health. The chain employs TRBV2 and TRBJ2-3; 9 nucleotides match TRBD1. Sequences were derived from peripheral blood, sampled on day 0 of AZD1222 vaccination. As DNA, the CDR3 is TGTGCCAGCAGTCTACAGGGGGCAACTACCACAGATACGCAGTATTTT. Translating it yields CASSLQGATTTDTQYF.